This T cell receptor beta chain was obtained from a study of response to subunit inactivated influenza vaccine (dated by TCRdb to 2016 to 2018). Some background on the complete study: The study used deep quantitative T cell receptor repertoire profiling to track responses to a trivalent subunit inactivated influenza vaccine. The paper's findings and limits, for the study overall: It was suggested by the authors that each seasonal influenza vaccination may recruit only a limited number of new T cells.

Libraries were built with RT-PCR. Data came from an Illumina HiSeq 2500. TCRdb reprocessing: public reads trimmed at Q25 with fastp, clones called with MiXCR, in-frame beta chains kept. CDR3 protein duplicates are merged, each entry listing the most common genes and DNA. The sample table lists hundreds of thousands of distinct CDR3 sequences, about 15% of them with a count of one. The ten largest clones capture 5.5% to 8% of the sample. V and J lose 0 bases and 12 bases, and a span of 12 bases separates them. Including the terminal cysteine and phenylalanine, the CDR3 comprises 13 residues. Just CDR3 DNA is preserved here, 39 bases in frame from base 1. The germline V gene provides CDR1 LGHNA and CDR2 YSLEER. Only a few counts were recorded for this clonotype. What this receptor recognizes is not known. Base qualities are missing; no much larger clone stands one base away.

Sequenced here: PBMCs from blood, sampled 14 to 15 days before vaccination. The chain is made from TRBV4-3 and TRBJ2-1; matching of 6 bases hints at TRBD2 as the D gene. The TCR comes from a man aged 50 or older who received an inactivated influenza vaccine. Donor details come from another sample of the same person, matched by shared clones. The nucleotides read TGCGCCAGCAGCCAAGAAAATCGGGGGTGGCAGTTCTTC. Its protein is CASSQENRGWQFF.